Following are 14 T cell receptor beta chains from one sample sequenced in a study of CD8 T cells in Susac syndrome. Random hexamers served to reverse transcribe about 0.5 to 1 ug RNA. TCRdb independently ran MiXCR on the immunoSEQ multiplex PCR reads; one entry per CDR3 protein. Of approximately 160,000 distinct CDR3 sequences detected, just under 95% appear once; the ten largest clones hold around 0.13%. Material: CD4+ T cells from PBMCs. All receptors come from a human donor in good health.

V gene TRBV24-1 combines with J gene TRBJ2-7; 9 bases fit TRBD1. CDR3 length: 13 amino acids. The V gene's germline CDR1 is KGHDR and CDR2 SFDVKD. The CDR3 DNA sequence: TGTGGAAAATCGGGACAGGGCTCCTACGAGCAGTACTTC. It yields the protein CGKSGQGSYEQYF.

This clonotype was seen just once. The V and J genes are TRBV10-1 and TRBJ1-2, with no clear D. V lost 4 bases and J 7 bases, leaving 7 bases between the germline ends. This CDR3 contains 11 residues. The germline V gene encodes CDR1 WNHNN and CDR2 SYGVQD (reference sequence). CDR3 sequence reads: CASSGNGGYTF. In DNA, the CDR3 is TGCGCCAGCAGTGGGAATGGTGGCTACACCTTC.

The chain couples TRBV7-2 to TRBJ2-7, with D unclear. V dropped 0 bases and J dropped 0 bases, with 9 bases sitting between them. CDR1 is SGHTA, CDR2 FQGNSA, per germline. The CDR3 sequence is 15 residues long. In DNA, the CDR3 is TGTGCCAGCAGCTTAGCGCTAGGTCGCTCCTACGAGCAGTACTTC. It codes for CASSLALGRSYEQYF.

The V call is TRBV7-2, the J call TRBJ2-5; possible D gene TRBD2, 5 bases. The CDR3 totals 15 residues. Germline CDR1 is SGHTA and CDR2 is FQGNSA. The germline V and J ends were trimmed by 0 bases and 3 bases, with 11 bases remaining between them. The CDR3 DNA follows: TGTGCCAGCAGCTTAGCTTTGGGGAGTGAAGAGACCCAGTACTTC. It encodes CASSLALGSEETQYF.

This rearrangement joins TRBV6-2 or TRBV6-3 to TRBJ2-1; 9 nucleotides align to TRBD2. After removal of 2 bases from V and 0 bases from J, the junction contained 8 bases not matched to a gene. Germline V gives CDR1 MNHEY, CDR2 SVGEGT. The CDR3 is 18 residues long. CDR3 nucleotide sequence: TGTGCCAGCAGTTACCGGGGCGGGGGGGCCAGCTCCTACAATGAGCAGTTCTTC. Translating gives CASSYRGGGASSYNEQFF.

The V call is TRBV18, the J call TRBJ2-7; D possibly corresponds to TRBD1 (5 bases). V lost 3 bases and J 2 bases, leaving 11 bases between the germline ends. CDR1 and CDR2 from the germline V gene are KGHSH and LQKENI. This CDR3 contains 14 residues. The CDR3 DNA is TGTGCCAGCTCACCCCTGGGGCAGCCCTACGAGCAGTACTTC. Protein sequence: CASSPLGQPYEQYF.

The V gene is TRBV12-3 or TRBV12-4, the J gene TRBJ1-1; D unclear. Trimming took 8 bases from V and 1 from J, leaving 5 bases between them. CDR3 length: 11 residues. As DNA, the CDR3 is TGTGCCAGCTCGGAGAACACTGAAGCTTTCTTT. It codes for CASSENTEAFF.

The chain combines TRBV12-3 or TRBV12-4 with TRBJ1-2; a possible D gene is TRBD1 (5 bases). The CDR3 runs to 14 residues. V was trimmed by 2 bases and J by 7 bases, leaving 14 bases between them. This CDR3 is CASSLRRGVGGYTF. DNA of the CDR3: TGTGCCAGCAGTTTAAGAAGGGGAGTGGGTGGCTACACCTTC.

V usage is TRBV6-1 and J usage is TRBJ1-1, with TRBD1 as a possible D gene (6 bases). Per the germline V gene, CDR1 is MNHNS and CDR2 is SASEGT. Trimming cost V 7 bases and J 2 bases, with 14 bases left between them. The CDR3 is 14 amino acids. CDR3 nucleotide sequence: TGTGCCAGCAAGGAAGGGGGGACCAACACTGAAGCTTTCTTT. Its protein is CASKEGGTNTEAFF.

CDR3 region: CASNRGVISNQPQHF. The DNA for the CDR3 is TGTGCCAGTAATCGGGGGGTCATTAGCAATCAGCCCCAGCATTTT. The gene calls are TRBV19 and TRBJ1-5; the D gene is possibly TRBD1 (5 bases). Germline V CDR1 and CDR2: LNHDA, SQIVND (reference sequence). V lost 7 bases to trimming and J lost 0 bases, with 13 bases between them. The CDR3 covers 15 residues.

This clonotype has more than one count but fewer than ten. The CDR3 DNA reads TGTGCCAGTAGTCCGGGGACAGCTAAAAGCTGGAACACTGAAGCTTTCTTT. It yields the protein CASSPGTAKSWNTEAFF. J is TRBJ1-1 and V is TRBV19; the match to TRBD1 covers 7 bases. In germline, CDR1 is LNHDA, CDR2 SQIVND (reference sequence). V lost 5 bases to trimming and J lost 1 base; unmatched junction nucleotides: 13. This CDR3 is 17 amino acids long. Looking up the rest from reference TRBV19 and TRBJ1-1 gives the full variable domain: DGGITQSPKYLFRKEGQNVTLSCEQNLNHDAMYWYRQDPGQGLRLIYYSQIVNDFQKGDIAEGYSVSREKKESFPLTVTSAQKNPTAFYLCASSPGTAKSWNTEAFFGQGTRLTVV.

The chain links TRBV6-5 to TRBJ1-1; D ambiguous. The germline gives CDR1 MNHEY, CDR2 SVGAGI. The CDR3 is 13 residues long. Between the trimmed V and J ends, which lost 7 bases and 1 base, there was a span of 10 bases. The CDR3 protein is CASIPIGNTEAFF. CDR3 DNA sequence: TGTGCCAGCATTCCTATCGGGAACACTGAAGCTTTCTTT.

The CDR3 loop reads CASRILGGPANEQFF. CDR3 bases: TGTGCCAGCAGAATACTAGGGGGGCCTGCAAATGAGCAGTTCTTC. The V and J genes are TRBV6-5 and TRBJ2-1; D may correspond to TRBD1 or TRBD2 (6 bases each). Between the trimmed V and J ends, which lost 6 bases and 7 bases, there was a span of 19 bases. This CDR3 contains 15 residues. CDR1 is MNHEY, CDR2 SVGAGI, per germline.

The chain is built from TRBV9 and TRBJ1-6; possibly TRBD1 for D (5 bases). Germline assignment: CDR1 SGDLS and CDR2 YYNGEE. The length of the CDR3 is 15 residues. The V end was cut by 0 bases, the J end by 7 bases, with 11 bases between. The CDR3: CASSVGAGRNSPLHF. Written as DNA, the CDR3 is TGTGCCAGCAGCGTAGGGGCAGGGCGCAATTCACCCCTCCACTTT.